Described below is a single TCR beta chain sequence and its context. The sample is drawn from a study of blood T cell repertoires in COVID-19. The CDR3 length is 14 residues. From germline, CDR1 is SGHAT and CDR2 FQDESV (reference sequence). The ends lost 5 bases at V and 3 bases at J; junction bases unmatched: 7. Data came from immunoSEQ multiplex PCR; TCRdb stores just in-frame clones and leaves some out. The sample includes fewer than 450,000 clones, around 88% of them seen just once. The rearrangement links TRBV11-1 to TRBJ2-7; 7 bases map to TRBD1. Sequenced material: peripheral blood. This TCR came from a woman in her fifties or sixties with COVID-19, enrolled during active disease. The CDR3, as DNA: TGTGCCAGCAGCCCTAAAAGACAGGGCTACGAGCAGTACTTC. Protein product: CASSPKRQGYEQYF.